This T cell receptor beta chain was recovered during a study of CD8 T cells in Susac syndrome. Notes on the study in general: The TCR sequencing and HLA analysis in the study involved a relatively small number of individuals, as the study acknowledged.

Worth noting for this clonotype: Its antigen is unidentified.

The CDR3 spans 17 residues. CDR1 and CDR2 from the germline V gene are SGHDT and YYEEEE. The ends were cut back, 4 bases at V and 4 bases at J, with 23 bases in the middle. Random hexamers were used to reverse transcribe an amount of about 0.45 to 1 ug RNA. Via MiXCR, TCRdb re-called the immunoSEQ multiplex PCR reads, giving one row per CDR3 protein. The sample contains some 100,000 distinct CDR3 sequences, around 92% of which appear only once. This clonotype was sampled from a human donor with multiple sclerosis. The chain links TRBV5-6 to TRBJ1-1; the D gene is possibly TRBD1 (6 bases). The sequencing input was CD4+ T cells from PBMCs. The CDR3 DNA follows: TGTGCCAGCAGCCCGACTACCTCATTTAACAGGGTCACTGAAGCTTTCTTT. Translation: CASSPTTSFNRVTEAFF.